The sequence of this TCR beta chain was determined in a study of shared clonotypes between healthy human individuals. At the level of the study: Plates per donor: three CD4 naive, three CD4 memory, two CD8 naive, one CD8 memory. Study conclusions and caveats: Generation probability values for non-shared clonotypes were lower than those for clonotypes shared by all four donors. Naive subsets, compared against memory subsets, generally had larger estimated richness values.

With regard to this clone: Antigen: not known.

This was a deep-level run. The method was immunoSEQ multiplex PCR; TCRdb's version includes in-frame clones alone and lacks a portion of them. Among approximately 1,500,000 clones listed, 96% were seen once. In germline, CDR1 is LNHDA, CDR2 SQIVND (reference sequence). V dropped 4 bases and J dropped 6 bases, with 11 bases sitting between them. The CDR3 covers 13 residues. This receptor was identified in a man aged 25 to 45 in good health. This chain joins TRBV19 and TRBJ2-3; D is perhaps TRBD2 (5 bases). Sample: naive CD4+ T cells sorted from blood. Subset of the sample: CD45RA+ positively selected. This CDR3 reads CASSRADGDTQYF. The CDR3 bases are TGTGCCAGTAGTAGAGCGGACGGCGATACGCAGTATTTT. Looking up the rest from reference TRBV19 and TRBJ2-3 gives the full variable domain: DGGITQSPKYLFRKEGQNVTLSCEQNLNHDAMYWYRQDPGQGLRLIYYSQIVNDFQKGDIAEGYSVSREKKESFPLTVTSAQKNPTAFYLCASSRADGDTQYFGPGTRLTVL.